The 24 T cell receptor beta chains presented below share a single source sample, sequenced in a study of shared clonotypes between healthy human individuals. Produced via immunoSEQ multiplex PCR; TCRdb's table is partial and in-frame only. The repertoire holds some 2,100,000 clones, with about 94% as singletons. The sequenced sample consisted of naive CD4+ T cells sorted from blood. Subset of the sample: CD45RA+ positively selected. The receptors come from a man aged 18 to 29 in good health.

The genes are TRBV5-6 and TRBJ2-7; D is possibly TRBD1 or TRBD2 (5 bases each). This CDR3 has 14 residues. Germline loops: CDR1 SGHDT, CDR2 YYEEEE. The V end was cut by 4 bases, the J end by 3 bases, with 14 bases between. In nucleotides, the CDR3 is TGTGCCAGCAGCAATGGGGGACGGTTCTACGAGCAGTACTTC. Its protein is CASSNGGRFYEQYF.

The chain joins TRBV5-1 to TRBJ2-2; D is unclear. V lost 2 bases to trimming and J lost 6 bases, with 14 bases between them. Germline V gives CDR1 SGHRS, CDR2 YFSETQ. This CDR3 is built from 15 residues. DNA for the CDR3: TGCGCCAGCAGCTTAGGTTTCGAGGTAGCCGGGGAGCTGTTTTTT. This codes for CASSLGFEVAGELFF.

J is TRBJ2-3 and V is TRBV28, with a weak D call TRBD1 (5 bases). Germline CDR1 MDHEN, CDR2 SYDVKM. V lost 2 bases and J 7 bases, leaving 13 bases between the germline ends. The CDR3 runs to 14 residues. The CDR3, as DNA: TGTGCCAGCAGTTTAAGCCAGGGCGCCAATACGCAGTATTTT. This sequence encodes CASSLSQGANTQYF.

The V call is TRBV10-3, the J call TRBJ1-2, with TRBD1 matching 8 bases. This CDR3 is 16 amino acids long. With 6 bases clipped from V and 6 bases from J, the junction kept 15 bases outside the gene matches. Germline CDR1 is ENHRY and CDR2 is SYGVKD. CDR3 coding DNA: TGTGCCATCAGCGGGGGCGAGGCAGGGGGCGTTAATGGCTACACCTTC. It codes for CAISGGEAGGVNGYTF.

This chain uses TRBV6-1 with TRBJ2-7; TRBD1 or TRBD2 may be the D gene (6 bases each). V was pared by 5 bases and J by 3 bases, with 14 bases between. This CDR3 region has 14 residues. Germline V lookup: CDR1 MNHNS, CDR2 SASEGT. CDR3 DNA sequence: TGTGCCAGCAGTAGGGGGGAGGTTGGCTACGAGCAGTACTTC. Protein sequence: CASSRGEVGYEQYF.

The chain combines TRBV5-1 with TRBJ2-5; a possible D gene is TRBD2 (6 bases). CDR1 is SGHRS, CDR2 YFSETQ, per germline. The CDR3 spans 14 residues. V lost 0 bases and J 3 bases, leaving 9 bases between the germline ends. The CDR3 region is CASSLGLVKETQYF. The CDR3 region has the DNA TGCGCCAGCAGCTTGGGACTAGTCAAAGAGACCCAGTACTTC.

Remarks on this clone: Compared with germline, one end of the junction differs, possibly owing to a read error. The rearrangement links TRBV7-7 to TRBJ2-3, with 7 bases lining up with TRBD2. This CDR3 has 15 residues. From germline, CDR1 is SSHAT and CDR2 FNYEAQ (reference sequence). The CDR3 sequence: CASSPLAGAKDTQYF. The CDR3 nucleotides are TGTGCTAGCAGCCCCTTGGCGGGAGCAAAAGATACGCAGTATTTT.

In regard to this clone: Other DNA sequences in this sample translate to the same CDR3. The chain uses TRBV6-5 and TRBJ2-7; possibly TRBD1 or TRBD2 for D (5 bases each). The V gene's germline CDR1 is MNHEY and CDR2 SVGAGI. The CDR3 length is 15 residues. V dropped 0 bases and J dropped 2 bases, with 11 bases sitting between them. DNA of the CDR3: TGTGCCAGCAGTTACTCCGGATTGGGGGCCTACGAGCAGTACTTC. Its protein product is CASSYSGLGAYEQYF.

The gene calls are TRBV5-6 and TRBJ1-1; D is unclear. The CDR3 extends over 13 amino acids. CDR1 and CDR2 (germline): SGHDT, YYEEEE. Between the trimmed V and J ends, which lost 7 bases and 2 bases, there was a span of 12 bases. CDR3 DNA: TGTGCCAGCGCGGAGGGATTTAACACTGAAGCTTTCTTT. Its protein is CASAEGFNTEAFF.

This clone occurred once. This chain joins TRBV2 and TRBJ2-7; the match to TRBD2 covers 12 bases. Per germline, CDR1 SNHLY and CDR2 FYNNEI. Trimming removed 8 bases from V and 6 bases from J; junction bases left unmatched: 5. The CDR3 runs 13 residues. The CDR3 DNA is TGTGCCAGCCGGACTAGCGGGACCCTCGAGCAGTACTTC. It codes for CASRTSGTLEQYF.

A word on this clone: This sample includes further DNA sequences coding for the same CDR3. CDR3: CASSGGGTNEKLFF. The DNA for the CDR3 is TGTGCCAGCAGTGGCGGGGGAACTAATGAAAAACTGTTTTTT. The chain recombines TRBV28 with TRBJ1-4; D perhaps matches TRBD1 (5 bases). Germline CDR1 reads MDHEN; CDR2 reads SYDVKM. The CDR3 has 14 amino acids. V was cut by 5 bases and J by 1 base, with 8 bases left in between.

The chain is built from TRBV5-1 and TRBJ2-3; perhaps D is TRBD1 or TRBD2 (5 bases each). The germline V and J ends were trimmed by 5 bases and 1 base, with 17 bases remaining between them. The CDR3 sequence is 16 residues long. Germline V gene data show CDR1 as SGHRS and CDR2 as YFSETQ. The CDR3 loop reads CASSPIGARGTDTQYF. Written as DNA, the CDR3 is TGCGCCAGCAGTCCCATAGGGGCGCGGGGCACAGATACGCAGTATTTT.

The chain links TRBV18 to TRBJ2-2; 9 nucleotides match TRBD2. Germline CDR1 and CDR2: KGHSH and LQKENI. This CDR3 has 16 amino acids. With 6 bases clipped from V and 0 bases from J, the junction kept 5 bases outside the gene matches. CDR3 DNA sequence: TGTGCCAGCTCGCATCTAGCGGGATCGAACACCGGGGAGCTGTTTTTT. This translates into CASSHLAGSNTGELFF.

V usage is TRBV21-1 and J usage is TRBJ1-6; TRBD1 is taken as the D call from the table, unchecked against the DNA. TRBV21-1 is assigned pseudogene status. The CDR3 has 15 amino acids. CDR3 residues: CASSKARRQGSPLHF. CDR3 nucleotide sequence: TGTGCCAGCAGCAAAGCGCGCCGACAGGGCTCACCCCTCCACTTT.

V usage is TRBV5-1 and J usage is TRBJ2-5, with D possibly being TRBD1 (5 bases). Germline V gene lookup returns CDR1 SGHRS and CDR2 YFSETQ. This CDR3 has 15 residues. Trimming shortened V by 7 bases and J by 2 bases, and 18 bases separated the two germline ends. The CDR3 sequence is CASRSFGQRQETQYF. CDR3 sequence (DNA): TGCGCCAGCCGCTCGTTTGGACAAAGACAAGAGACCCAGTACTTC.

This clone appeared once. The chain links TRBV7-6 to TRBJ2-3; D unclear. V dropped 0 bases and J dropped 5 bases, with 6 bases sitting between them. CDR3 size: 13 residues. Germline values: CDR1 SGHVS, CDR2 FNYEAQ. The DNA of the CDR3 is TGTGCCAGCAGCTTAGCCATTAGAGATACGCAGTATTTT. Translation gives CASSLAIRDTQYF.

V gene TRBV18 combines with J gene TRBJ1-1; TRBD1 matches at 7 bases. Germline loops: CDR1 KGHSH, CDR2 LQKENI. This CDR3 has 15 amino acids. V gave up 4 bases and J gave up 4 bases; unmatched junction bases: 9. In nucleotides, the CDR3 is TGTGCCAGCTCACGACTCGGGACAGCTTCCACTGAAGCTTTCTTT. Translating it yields CASSRLGTASTEAFF.

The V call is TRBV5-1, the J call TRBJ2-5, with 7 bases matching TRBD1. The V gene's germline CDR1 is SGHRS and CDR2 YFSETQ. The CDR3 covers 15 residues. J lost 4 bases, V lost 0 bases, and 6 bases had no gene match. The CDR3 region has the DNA TGCGCCAGCAGCTTGGAGACAGGGCATCGAGAGACCCAGTACTTC. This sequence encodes CASSLETGHRETQYF.

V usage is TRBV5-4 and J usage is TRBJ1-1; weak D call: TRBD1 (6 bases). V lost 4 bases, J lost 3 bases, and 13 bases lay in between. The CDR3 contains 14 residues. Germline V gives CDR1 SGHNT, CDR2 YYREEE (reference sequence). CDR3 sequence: CASSPGTRDTEAFF. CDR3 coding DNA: TGTGCCAGCAGCCCCGGGACAAGAGACACTGAAGCTTTCTTT.

The CDR3, as DNA: TGCAGTGCTAGTGGGCTCTCTGTGCAGTTCTTC. Amino acid sequence: CSASGLSVQFF. The chain has TRBV20-1 and TRBJ2-1; D remains unclear. The length of the CDR3 is 11 residues. The germline CDR1 and CDR2 sequences are DFQATT and SNEGSKA (reference sequence). Trimming stripped 3 bases from V and 12 bases from J, with 12 bases between.

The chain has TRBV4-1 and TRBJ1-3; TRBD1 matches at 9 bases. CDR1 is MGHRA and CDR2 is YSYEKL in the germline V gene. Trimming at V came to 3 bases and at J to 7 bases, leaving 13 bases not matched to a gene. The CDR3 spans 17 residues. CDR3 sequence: CASSQTGGTGSANTIYF. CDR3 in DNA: TGCGCCAGCAGCCAGACTGGAGGGACAGGGTCGGCGAACACCATATATTTT.

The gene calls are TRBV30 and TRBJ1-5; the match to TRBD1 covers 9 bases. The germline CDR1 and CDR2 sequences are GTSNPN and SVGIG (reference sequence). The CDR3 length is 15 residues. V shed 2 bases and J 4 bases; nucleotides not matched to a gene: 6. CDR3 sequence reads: CAWSPGQGPNQPQHF. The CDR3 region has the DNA TGTGCCTGGAGTCCAGGACAGGGGCCTAATCAGCCCCAGCATTTT.

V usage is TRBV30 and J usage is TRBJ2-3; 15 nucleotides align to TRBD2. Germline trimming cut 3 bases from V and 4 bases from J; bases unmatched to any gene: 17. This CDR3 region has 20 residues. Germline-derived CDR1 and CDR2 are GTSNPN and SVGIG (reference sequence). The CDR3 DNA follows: TGTGCCTGGAGCCGAGGACTAGCGGGGGGGCCCAACGTCCCCCCAGATACGCAGTATTTT. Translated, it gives CAWSRGLAGGPNVPPDTQYF. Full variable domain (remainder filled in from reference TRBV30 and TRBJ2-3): SQTIHQWPATLVQPVGSPLSLECTVEGTSNPNLYWYRQAAGRGLQLLFYSVGIGQISSEVPQNLSASRPQDRQFILSSKKLLLSDSGFYLCAWSRGLAGGPNVPPDTQYFGPGTRLTVL.

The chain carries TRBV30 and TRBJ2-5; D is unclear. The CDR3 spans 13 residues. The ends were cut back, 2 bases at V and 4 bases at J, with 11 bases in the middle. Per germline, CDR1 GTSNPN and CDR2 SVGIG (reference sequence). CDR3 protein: CAWSSQVRETQYF. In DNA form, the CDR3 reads TGTGCCTGGAGTTCCCAAGTGAGAGAGACCCAGTACTTC.